This T cell receptor beta chain was retrieved from a study of cytomegalovirus exposure and HLA in healthy donors. PCR amplification relied on 60 Vbeta primers (plus 13 Jbeta primers). Measured with immunoSEQ multiplex PCR; TCRdb has only the in-frame clones, and not every one. Of around 200,000 clones in the sample, under 85% were seen once. CDR1 is SGHRS, CDR2 YFSETQ, per germline. The CDR3 consists of 15 residues. Trimming removed 1 base at V and 1 base at J, with 11 bases between. General study points: The classifier was said to identify cytomegalovirus status with high specificity and sensitivity.

Note on this clone: Antigen unknown.

The chain has TRBV5-1 and TRBJ1-1; D is ambiguous. The source of this sequence is a woman aged 45-65 years in good health and CMV-seropositive. Input material: PBMCs. This CDR3 reads CASSLTSTGNTEAFF. The CDR3 DNA sequence: TGCGCCAGCAGCTTGACGTCGACGGGGAACACTGAAGCTTTCTTT.